The 5 T cell receptor beta chains below were found in one sample sequenced in a study of T-cell memory formation after mild COVID-19. In TCRdb, the 5' RACE reads were re-called with MiXCR into one record per CDR3 protein. The repertoire holds 250,000 or so distinct CDR3 sequences, with approximately 9% as singletons. Input material: PBMCs or a T cell subset sorted from them (not recorded which). These receptors all come from a man between 18 and 35 years old who had mild COVID-19 (a few samples of this study predate the infection). Cell type and time point are not known.

The table lists this clonotype with a few counts. The CDR3 DNA is TGCGCCAGCAGCCAAGATCGGGGTCTTCGGCCCCAGCATTTT. Protein: CASSQDRGLRPQHF. This chain joins TRBV4-1 and TRBJ1-5; D is uncertain. V shed 0 bases and J shed 9 bases, with 12 bases lying between them. Per germline, CDR1 MGHRA and CDR2 YSYEKL. This CDR3 contains 14 residues.

This clonotype was picked up many times. This sequence joins TRBV6-5 and TRBJ2-3, with unresolved D. The V gene lost 2 bases and the J gene lost 5 bases, with 11 bases spanning the gap. Germline CDR1 reads MNHEY; CDR2 reads SVGAGI. CDR3 size: 14 residues. Here the CDR3 reads CASSYVGLVDTQYF. In nucleotides, the CDR3 is TGTGCCAGCAGTTACGTAGGGTTGGTAGATACGCAGTATTTT.

A few counts support this clonotype. The J gene is TRBJ1-3, the V gene TRBV7-9; D not certain. The CDR3 has 12 residues. Germline CDR1 is SEHNR and CDR2 is FQNEAQ (reference sequence). V lost 3 bases to trimming and J lost 3 bases, with 3 bases between them. The CDR3 loop reads CASSFDGNTIYF. The DNA for the CDR3 is TGTGCCAGCAGCTTTGATGGAAACACCATATATTTT.

This clonotype has a handful of counts. The chain couples TRBV6-1 to TRBJ1-1, with 8 bases that match TRBD1. This CDR3 comprises 15 residues. Trimming took 6 bases from V and 4 from J; bases not matched to a gene: 10. CDR1 is MNHNS and CDR2 is SASEGT in the germline V gene. CDR3 bases: TGTGCCAGCAGGGACCGACAGGGGTTGACCACTGAAGCTTTCTTT. Its translation: CASRDRQGLTTEAFF.

This clonotype was counted at least ten times. The chain links TRBV7-2 to TRBJ2-3; 8 bases line up with TRBD2. The germline V gene has CDR1 SGHTA and CDR2 FQGNSA. CDR3 length: 15 residues. V gave up 5 bases and J gave up 5 bases; unmatched junction bases: 9. Here the CDR3 DNA reads TGTGCCAGCAGCCCCCGTAGTAGCGGGGTAGATACGCAGTATTTT. Its protein is CASSPRSSGVDTQYF.